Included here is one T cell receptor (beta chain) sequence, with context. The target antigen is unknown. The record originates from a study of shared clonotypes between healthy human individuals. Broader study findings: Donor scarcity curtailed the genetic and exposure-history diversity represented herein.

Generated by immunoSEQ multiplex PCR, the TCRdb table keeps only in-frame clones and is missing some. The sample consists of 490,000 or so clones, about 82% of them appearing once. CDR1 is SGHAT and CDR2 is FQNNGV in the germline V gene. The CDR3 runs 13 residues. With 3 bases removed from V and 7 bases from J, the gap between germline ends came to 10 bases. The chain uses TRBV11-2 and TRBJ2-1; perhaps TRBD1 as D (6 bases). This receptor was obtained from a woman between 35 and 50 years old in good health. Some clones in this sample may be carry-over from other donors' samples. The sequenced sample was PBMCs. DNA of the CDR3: TGTGCCAGCAGCTTCACAGGGTGGAATGAGCAGTTCTTC. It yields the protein CASSFTGWNEQFF.